At least ten counts were recorded for the clone carrying this T cell receptor (beta chain). The data derive from a study of CD8+CD57+ T cells in acquired aplastic anemia. About the study: DNA per sorted CD4+ or CD8+ sample ranged roughly 0.17 to 27.4 ug, averaging 3.2 ug.

Genomic DNA constituted the template upon which TCR beta VDJ and CDR3 profiling was performed. Each CDR3 protein is one row after TCRdb ran MiXCR on the reads. Of roughly 80,000 distinct CDR3 sequences in the sample, around 42% were seen once. The V end was cut by 2 bases, the J end by 5 bases, with 10 bases between. CDR3 length: 13 amino acids. Germline V lookup: CDR1 MGHRA, CDR2 YSYEKL. The sequenced sample consisted of sorted CD4+, CD8+, or CD8+CD57+ T cells (not recorded which) from PBMCs. The chain joins TRBV4-1 to TRBJ2-7; D might be TRBD1 or TRBD2, each matching 6 bases. The sequence came from a human donor in good health, serving as a control. CDR3 bases: TGCGCCAGCAGCCAATGGGGGGCGAACGAGCAGTACTTC. Translating gives CASSQWGANEQYF.